This T cell receptor beta chain was sequenced in a study of blood T cells in healthy people across ages. The V end lost 3 bases, the J end lost 2 bases, and 12 bases lay between the germline ends. The germline gives CDR1 DFQATT, CDR2 SNEGSKA (reference sequence). The CDR3 consists of 14 residues. To note about this clonotype: Its target is not known.

Next came a second PCR, run for about 7 to 12 cycles, which used a sample-barcoded 5' primer along with a J-beta primer mix. All samples gave at least 2.5 million CDR3-containing paired-end reads. TCRdb passed the 5' RACE reads through MiXCR, listing each CDR3 protein once. This table has 1.5 million to 2 million distinct CDR3 sequences, about 39% appearing once. Study conclusions and caveats: Comparison with aged donors showed that long-lived donors had more naive CD4+ cells and higher diversity.

This TCR was recovered from a human donor in good health. The chain recombines TRBV20-1 with TRBJ2-3; no clear D gene. Sequenced material: blood. The CDR3 loop reads CSASGPFYTDTQYF. CDR3 DNA: TGCAGTGCTAGTGGCCCCTTTTACACAGATACGCAGTATTTT.